The source of this TCR beta chain is a study of shared clonotypes between healthy human individuals. Every one of the donors was a Caucasian adult that lived in Nashville, Tennessee. The data were produced by immunoSEQ multiplex PCR, yet TCRdb's version contains in-frame clones alone and is incomplete. The sample includes over a million clones, approximately 97% of them seen just once. Sample: naive CD4+ T cells sorted from blood. Noted subset: CD45RA+ positively selected. This sequence originates from a man younger than 40 in good health.

The CDR3 coding sequence is TGTGCCAGCACCCGAACAGGGGATGGTCAGCCCCAGCATTTT. Amino acid sequence: CASTRTGDGQPQHF. The rearrangement links TRBV6-1 to TRBJ1-5; 7 bases map to TRBD1. Germline CDR1 and CDR2: MNHNS and SASEGT. This CDR3 spans 14 amino acids. The J segment lost 6 bases and the V segment lost 7 bases, leaving 9 bases of the junction unmatched.